One sample yielded the 5 T cell receptor beta chains listed below, sequenced in a study of vaccination and CD4 T cells after COVID-19. Sequencing of cultured CD4+ T cell DNA used the Oncomine TCR Beta short-read assay. TCRdb used MiXCR to reprocess the PCR reads, holding one entry per CDR3 protein. The profile shows 14,000 or so distinct CDR3 sequences, about 26% of them singletons. The antigens for these receptors are not known. As for treatment: roughly ten-day PBMC culture with coronavirus spike peptide pools or control peptides (ViraFEST assay). Sequencing was performed on cultured CD4+ T cells from blood. These receptors were taken from a human donor with COVID-19.

This clonotype was detected only a few times. The chain uses TRBV6-1 and TRBJ2-1; 12 positions match TRBD2. Germline V gene sequence: CDR1 MNHNS, CDR2 SASEGT. The CDR3 runs 16 residues. V lost 7 bases and J lost 2; bases outside the gene matches: 6. This CDR3 is CASTLLAGGTYNEQFF. The CDR3 nucleotides are TGTGCCAGCACACTACTAGCGGGGGGAACCTACAATGAGCAGTTCTTC.

The J gene is TRBJ2-1, the V gene TRBV7-2; 7 positions agree with TRBD2. CDR3 length equals 16 residues. V was clipped by 1 base and J by 2 bases; unmatched bases: 5. From germline, CDR1 is SGHTA and CDR2 FQGNSA. As DNA, the CDR3 is TGTGCCAGCAGCTTAGGACTAGCTGGCCCCTACAATGAGCAGTTCTTC. Its protein product is CASSLGLAGPYNEQFF.

This clonotype was observed a few times. The V call is TRBV6-5, the J call TRBJ2-1, with D unclear. CDR3 length: 16 amino acids. CDR1 is MNHEY, CDR2 SVGAGI, per germline. The V end was cut by 2 bases, the J end by 4 bases, with 15 bases between. The CDR3 is CASSYGMASEYNEQFF. The CDR3 bases are TGTGCCAGCAGTTACGGGATGGCAAGCGAGTACAATGAGCAGTTCTTC.

This sequence joins TRBV15 and TRBJ2-7, with D tentatively TRBD2 (7 bases). Judging by the DNA end, TRBJ2-1 fits better; the J call may be wrong. This CDR3 has 13 residues. The germline V gene encodes CDR1 LNHNV and CDR2 YYDKDF (reference sequence). The CDR3 DNA reads TGTGCCACCAGCAGAGGCGGGGGCCGGGAGCAGTTCTTC. It is translated as CATSRGGGREQFF.

This clonotype was observed a handful of times. This chain links TRBV7-9 with TRBJ1-2, with D unresolved. Trimming stripped 5 bases from V and 4 bases from J, with 17 bases between. This CDR3 is built from 15 residues. The germline CDR1 and CDR2 sequences are SEHNR and FQNEAQ (reference sequence). CDR3 sequence (DNA): TGTGCCAGCAGCCCACCATTGGAGGGCGGCTATGGCTACACCTTC. It codes for CASSPPLEGGYGYTF.